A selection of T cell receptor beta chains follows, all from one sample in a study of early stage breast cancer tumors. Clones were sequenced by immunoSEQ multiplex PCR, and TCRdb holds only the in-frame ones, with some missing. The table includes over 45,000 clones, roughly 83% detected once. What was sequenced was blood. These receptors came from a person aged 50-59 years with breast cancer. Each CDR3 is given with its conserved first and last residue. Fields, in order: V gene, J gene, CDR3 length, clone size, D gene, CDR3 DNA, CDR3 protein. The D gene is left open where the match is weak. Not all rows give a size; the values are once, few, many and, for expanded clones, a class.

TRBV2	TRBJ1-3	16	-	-	TGTGCCAGCAGTCCCGGGACGCAAAGCTCTGGAAACACCATATATTTT	CASSPGTQSSGNTIYF
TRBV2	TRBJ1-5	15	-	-	TGTGCCAGCAGTCGGGGGGGCGCAGGCAATCAGCCCCAGCATTTT	CASSRGGAGNQPQHF
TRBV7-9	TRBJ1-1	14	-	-	TGTGCCAGCAGCTCAGGGTCGGGATACACTGAAGCTTTCTTT	CASSSGSGYTEAFF
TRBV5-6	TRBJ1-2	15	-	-	TGTGCCAGCAGCTTGTACGGCAGGGCGATCTATGGCTACACCTTC	CASSLYGRAIYGYTF
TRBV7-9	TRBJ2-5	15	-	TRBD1	TGTGCCAGCAGCCCCGGGACAGGGGGGGGAGAGACCCAGTACTTC	CASSPGTGGGETQYF
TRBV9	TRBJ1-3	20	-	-	TGTGCCAGCAGCGTAGCCCCCGCTCCCGCTTTACCCCTCACTGGAAACACCATATATTTT	CASSVAPAPALPLTGNTIYF
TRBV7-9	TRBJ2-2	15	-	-	TGTGCCAGCAGCTTAAAAGAGGGGCAGACCGGGGAGCTGTTTTTT	CASSLKEGQTGELFF
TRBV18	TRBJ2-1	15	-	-	TGTGCCAGCTCACCACCGTCGTACTTAAACAATGAGCAGTTCTTC	CASSPPSYLNNEQFF
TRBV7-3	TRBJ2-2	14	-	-	TGTGCCAGCAGCCAGGGACAGAACACCGGGGAGCTGTTTTTT	CASSQGQNTGELFF
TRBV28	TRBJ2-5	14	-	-	TGTGCCAGCAGTTTACTAGGGCGGGGAGAGACCCAGTACTTC	CASSLLGRGETQYF
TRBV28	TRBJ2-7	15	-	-	TGTGCCAGCAGTTTTGAGGCGGGGCTGTCTAACGAGCAGTACTTC	CASSFEAGLSNEQYF
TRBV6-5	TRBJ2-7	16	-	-	TGTGCCAGCAGTTGGGACTCGACGGCAGGGTCCTACGAGCAGTACTTC	CASSWDSTAGSYEQYF
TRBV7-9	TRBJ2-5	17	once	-	TGTGCCAGCAGCTTAGTAGACGGCTGGTGGGGGTCCGGGGCCCAGTACTTC	CASSLVDGWWGSGAQYF
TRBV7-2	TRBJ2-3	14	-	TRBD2	TGTGCCAGCAGCTTGACTAGCGGGCCAGATACGCAGTATTTT	CASSLTSGPDTQYF
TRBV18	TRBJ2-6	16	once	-	TGTGCCAGCTCACCCACAGGGTACTCTGGGGCCAACGTCCTGACTTTC	CASSPTGYSGANVLTF
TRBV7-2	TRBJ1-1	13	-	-	TGTGCCAGCAGCTTCTCGATGAACACTGAAGCTTTCTTT	CASSFSMNTEAFF
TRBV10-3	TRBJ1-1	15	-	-	TGTGCCATCAGTGACATCATAGGGCAAAACACTGAAGCTTTCTTT	CAISDIIGQNTEAFF
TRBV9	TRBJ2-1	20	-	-	TGTGCCAGCAGCGTAGCTTGGGACAAGCTAGCCCCCGGCTCCTACAATGAGCAGTTCTTC	CASSVAWDKLAPGSYNEQFF
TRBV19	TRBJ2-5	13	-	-	TGTGCCAGTAGCCACAGGTCCCAAGAGACCCAGTACTTC	CASSHRSQETQYF
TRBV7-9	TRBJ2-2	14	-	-	TGTGCCAGCAGCTTAGCGCACCTGCCCGGGGAGCTGTTTTTT	CASSLAHLPGELFF
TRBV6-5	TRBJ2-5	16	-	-	TGTGCCAGCAGTTACTCGGGCCCCCACGCACAAGAGACCCAGTACTTC	CASSYSGPHAQETQYF
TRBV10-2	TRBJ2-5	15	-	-	TGCGCCAGCAGTGAGTCGTGGACGCGCCAAGAGACCCAGTACTTC	CASSESWTRQETQYF
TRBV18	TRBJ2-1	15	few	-	TGTGCCAGCTCACCAGGGCTAGCCTGGGGTGATGAGCAGTTCTTC	CASSPGLAWGDEQFF
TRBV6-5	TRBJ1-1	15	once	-	TGTGCCAGCAGTTACTTGACTCCAGGGAACACTGAAGCTTTCTTT	CASSYLTPGNTEAFF
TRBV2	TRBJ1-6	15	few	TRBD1	TGTGCCAGCAGCATGGACAGGGGGTCGAATTCACCCCTCCACTTT	CASSMDRGSNSPLHF
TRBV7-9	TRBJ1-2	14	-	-	TGTGCCAGCAGCCCCGAGGAGGGCATTTTAGGCCACACCTTC	CASSPEEGILGHTF
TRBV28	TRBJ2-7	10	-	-	TGTGCCAGCAGCCGGTACGAGCAGTACTTC	CASSRYEQYF
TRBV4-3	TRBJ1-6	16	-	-	TGCGCCAGCAGCCAAGCTTCAACAGGGTCTAATTCACCCCTCCACTTT	CASSQASTGSNSPLHF
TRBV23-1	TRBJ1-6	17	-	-	TGCGCCAGCAGTCAATCTGTAGAACAGACCTATAATTCACCCCTCCACTTT	CASSQSVEQTYNSPLHF
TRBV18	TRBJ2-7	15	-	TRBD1	TGTGCCAGCTCACCGGGACAGGGGCCCTCCTACGAGCAGTACTTC	CASSPGQGPSYEQYF
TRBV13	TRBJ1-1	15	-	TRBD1	TGTGCCAGCAGCCCTAGGGACAGGGGGGACACTGAAGCTTTCTTT	CASSPRDRGDTEAFF
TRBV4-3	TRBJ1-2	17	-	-	TGCGCCAGCAGCCAAGATGGCCGTAGGGGGGTCGGCTATGGCTACACCTTC	CASSQDGRRGVGYGYTF
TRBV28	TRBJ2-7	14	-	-	TGTGCCAGCTTTGGGCAGGGCCTCCTTTACGAGCAGTACTTC	CASFGQGLLYEQYF
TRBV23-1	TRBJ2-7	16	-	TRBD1	TGCGCCAGCAGTCAGAACAGGGGATTCCCCTCCTACGAGCAGTACTTC	CASSQNRGFPSYEQYF
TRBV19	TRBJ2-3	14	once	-	TGTGCCCGACTGGGGGGGCATAGCACAGATACGCAGTATTTT	CARLGGHSTDTQYF
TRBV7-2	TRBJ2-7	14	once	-	TGTGCCAGCAGCTTAGGTGACGTCTCCTACGAGCAGTACTTC	CASSLGDVSYEQYF
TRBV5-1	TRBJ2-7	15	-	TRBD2	TGCGCCAGCAGCTTGGAAGCGGGGGGGCCCTACGAGCAGTACTTC	CASSLEAGGPYEQYF